Listed here are 19 T cell receptor beta chains from one sample, sequenced in a study of T cell responses to AZD1222 COVID-19 vaccine. Using immunoSEQ multiplex PCR, the repertoire was profiled, and TCRdb retains in-frame clones only, with some absent. Of some 180,000 clones in the sample, 80% to 95% are singletons; the top ten hold more than 1.5%. The specimen was peripheral blood, collected on day 0 of AZD1222 vaccination. The receptors here all came from an adult in good health.

The chain joins TRBV30 to TRBJ2-7; no firm D call. Germline V CDR1 and CDR2: GTSNPN, SVGIG (reference sequence). This CDR3 has 13 amino acids. V lost 3 bases, J lost 0 bases, and 9 bases lay in between. The CDR3 region is CAWRTLSSYEQYF. The CDR3 bases are TGTGCCTGGAGAACTCTGAGCTCCTACGAGCAGTACTTC.

The chain recombines TRBV20-1 with TRBJ2-3; D is ambiguous. The CDR3 extends over 11 amino acids. Germline CDR1 DFQATT, CDR2 SNEGSKA (reference sequence). V was shortened by 3 bases and J by 7 bases, with 8 bases between the two germline ends. CDR3 sequence (DNA): TGCAGTGCTAGTAGTCTAAATACGCAGTATTTT. This translates into CSASSLNTQYF.

The chain uses TRBV4-1 and TRBJ1-6, with D unresolved. The germline gives CDR1 MGHRA, CDR2 YSYEKL. The CDR3 is 18 residues long. Trimming shortened V by 0 bases and J by 0 bases, and 12 bases separated the two germline ends. Written as DNA, the CDR3 is TGCGCCAGCAGCCAAGATCGGGTGGTGGGCTCCTATAATTCACCCCTCCACTTT. Amino acids: CASSQDRVVGSYNSPLHF.

The J gene is TRBJ1-2, the V gene TRBV4-1; perhaps TRBD1 as D (6 bases). CDR1 is MGHRA, CDR2 YSYEKL, per germline. This CDR3 comprises 14 residues. V lost 0 bases, J lost 9 bases, and 14 bases lay in between. The CDR3 region is CASSQDPRQGCYTF. CDR3 in DNA: TGCGCCAGCAGCCAAGACCCGCGCCAGGGGTGCTACACCTTC.

The rearrangement joins TRBV6-5 to TRBJ2-5; TRBD2 agrees at 9 bases. Germline CDR1 reads MNHEY; CDR2 reads SVGAGI. V shed 1 base, J shed 5 bases, and the junction held 5 bases outside the gene matches. The CDR3 length is 15 residues. The CDR3 loop reads CASSYWRGGPETQYF. CDR3 DNA: TGTGCCAGCAGTTACTGGCGGGGGGGCCCCGAGACCCAGTACTTC.

The chain employs TRBV5-4 and TRBJ1-4, with 7 bases identical to TRBD1. Germline V gives CDR1 SGHNT, CDR2 YYREEE (reference sequence). The CDR3 sequence is 14 residues long. Unmatched junction bases numbered 6, after V lost 5 bases and J lost 5 bases. CDR3 sequence (DNA): TGTGCCAGCAGTCGTCCGGGACAGAATGAAAAACTGTTTTTT. Translating gives CASSRPGQNEKLFF.

The gene calls are TRBV3-1 (or the pseudogene TRBV3-2) and TRBJ2-2; 11 positions agree with TRBD2. V lost 9 bases, J lost 0 bases, and 9 bases stayed unmatched. The CDR3 is 17 residues long. Germline V gene data show CDR1 as LGHDT and CDR2 as YNNKEL (reference sequence). The CDR3 coding sequence is TGTGCCAGTAGGGGACTAGCGGTTGGGGCGAACACCGGGGAGCTGTTTTTT. Residues: CASRGLAVGANTGELFF.

This chain joins TRBV27 and TRBJ2-7; D unclear. Trimming pared 2 bases from V and 0 bases from J, leaving 11 bases between. The CDR3 covers 15 residues. Germline V CDR1 and CDR2: MNHEY, SMNVEV (reference sequence). The CDR3 nucleotides are TGTGCCAGCAGTTTAAAGGGATACGGCTCCTACGAGCAGTACTTC. This encodes CASSLKGYGSYEQYF.

The chain uses TRBV2 and TRBJ1-5; D is unclear. The CDR3 loop spans 13 amino acids. Germline V gene sequence: CDR1 SNHLY, CDR2 FYNNEI. With 6 bases removed from V and 1 base from J, the gap between germline ends came to 7 bases. The CDR3 loop is CASSRESNQPQHF. CDR3 DNA sequence: TGTGCCAGCAGCCGGGAGAGCAATCAGCCCCAGCATTTT.

V and J are TRBV7-2 and TRBJ2-1; 10 bases match TRBD1. This CDR3 has 14 amino acids. The junction had 4 bases not matched to a gene; V was cut back by 5 bases and J by 6 bases. Germline-derived CDR1 and CDR2 are SGHTA and FQGNSA. CDR3 DNA sequence: TGTGCCAGCAGCGGCGGACAGGGGGTCAATGAGCAGTTCTTC. The encoded protein is CASSGGQGVNEQFF.

In this sample, this clone turned up once. This chain uses TRBV3-1 (or the pseudogene TRBV3-2) with TRBJ2-3, with D perhaps assigned TRBD1 or TRBD2 (6 bases each). V shed 1 base and J shed 3 bases, with 17 bases lying between them. This CDR3 comprises 17 residues. Germline V gene sequence: CDR1 LGHDT, CDR2 YNNKEL (reference sequence). The CDR3 loop is CASSQAEGVRGTDTQYF. In DNA form, the CDR3 reads TGTGCCAGCAGCCAAGCGGAGGGGGTAAGGGGAACAGATACGCAGTATTTT.

The chain has TRBV19 and TRBJ2-5; the D gene is possibly TRBD1 (5 bases). In germline, CDR1 is LNHDA, CDR2 SQIVND (reference sequence). With 3 bases removed from V and 5 bases from J, the gap between germline ends came to 13 bases. This CDR3 is 14 amino acids long. The CDR3 nucleotides are TGTGCCAGTAGTATTGATGGGGCAGACGAGACCCAGTACTTC. This encodes CASSIDGADETQYF.

The chain employs TRBV5-1 and TRBJ2-5; D ambiguous. Germline CDR1 is SGHRS and CDR2 is YFSETQ. Trimming pared 0 bases from V and 4 bases from J, leaving 13 bases between. CDR3 length: 15 residues. In nucleotides, the CDR3 is TGCGCCAGCAGCTTGGGGCCGCAGAAACGAGAGACCCAGTACTTC. This sequence encodes CASSLGPQKRETQYF.

The CDR3 DNA sequence: TGCGCCAGCAGCCAAGCGGTAATGAGGGGGGGGACAGATACGCAGTATTTT. It yields the protein CASSQAVMRGGTDTQYF. The chain uses TRBV4-3 and TRBJ2-3; perhaps TRBD2 as D (7 bases). The CDR3 contains 17 residues. The germline gives CDR1 LGHNA, CDR2 YSLEER. V dropped 1 base and J dropped 3 bases, with 17 bases sitting between them.

This chain links TRBV3-1 (or the pseudogene TRBV3-2) with TRBJ1-4; D call uncertain. Trimming pared 2 bases from V and 2 bases from J, leaving 3 bases between. This CDR3 has 13 residues. Germline loops: CDR1 LGHDT, CDR2 YNNKEL (reference sequence). The CDR3 DNA sequence: TGTGCCAGCAGCCAAATTACTAATGAAAAACTGTTTTTT. This encodes CASSQITNEKLFF.

The gene calls are TRBV6-5 and TRBJ1-2; D possibly corresponds to TRBD1 (6 bases). Germline CDR1 MNHEY, CDR2 SVGAGI. Trimming removed 7 bases at V and 4 bases at J, with 16 bases between. The CDR3 extends over 14 amino acids. The CDR3 DNA reads TGTGCCAGCACCTACGAAGGGGGAGTCTATGGCTACACCTTC. Translation: CASTYEGGVYGYTF.

V is TRBV5-6 and J is TRBJ2-7, with D unresolved. Trimming took off 0 bases at V and 0 bases at J, with 7 bases between the two ends. Germline V gives CDR1 SGHDT, CDR2 YYEEEE. The CDR3 has 14 amino acids. In nucleotides, the CDR3 is TGTGCCAGCAGCTTGGGTTCGAGCTCCTACGAGCAGTACTTC. As protein: CASSLGSSSYEQYF. Looking up the rest from reference TRBV5-6 and TRBJ2-7 gives the full variable domain: DAGVTQSPTHLIKTRGQQVTLRCSPKSGHDTVSWYQQALGQGPQFIFQYYEEEERQRGNFPDRFSGHQFPNYSSELNVNALLLGDSALYLCASSLGSSSYEQYFGPGTRLTVT.

This clone came up once. The chain links TRBV5-1 to TRBJ1-1; 8 bases fit TRBD1. Trimming took 0 bases from V and 1 from J; bases not matched to a gene: 2. CDR3 length equals 15 residues. Germline V gene data show CDR1 as SGHRS and CDR2 as YFSETQ. The chain's CDR3 is CASSLVGTGNTEAFF. CDR3 nucleotides: TGCGCCAGCAGCTTGGTGGGGACAGGGAACACTGAAGCTTTCTTT.

The chain is built from TRBV5-1 and TRBJ2-1; 9 bases are a match to TRBD1. V gave up 2 bases and J gave up 8 bases; unmatched junction bases: 8. The germline gives CDR1 SGHRS, CDR2 YFSETQ. The CDR3 is 15 amino acids. In DNA, the CDR3 is TGCGCCAGCAGCTTCCGGGACAGGGATCTGTATGAGCAGTTCTTC. Translated: CASSFRDRDLYEQFF. The full variable domain, in which reference TRBV5-1 and TRBJ2-1 provide the parts outside the CDR3, is KAGVTQTPRYLIKTRGQQVTLSCSPISGHRSVSWYQQTPGQGLQFLFEYFSETQRNKGNFPGRFSGRQFSNSRSEMNVSTLELGDSALYLCASSFRDRDLYEQFFGPGTRLTVL.